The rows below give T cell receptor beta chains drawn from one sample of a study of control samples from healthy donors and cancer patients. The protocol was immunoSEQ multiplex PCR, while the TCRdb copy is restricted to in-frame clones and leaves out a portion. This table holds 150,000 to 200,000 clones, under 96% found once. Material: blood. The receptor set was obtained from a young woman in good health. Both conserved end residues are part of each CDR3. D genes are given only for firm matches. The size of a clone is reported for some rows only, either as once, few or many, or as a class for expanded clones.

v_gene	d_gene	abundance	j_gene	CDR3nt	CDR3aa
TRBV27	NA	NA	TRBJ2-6	TGTGCCAGCAGTTACCTTCCTCTTGGAGGTATTGGGGCCAACGTCCTGACTTTC	CASSYLPLGGIGANVLTF
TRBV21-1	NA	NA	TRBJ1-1	TGTGCCAGCAGCCCCCGGGTCAGCATGAACACTGAAGCTTTCTTT	CASSPRVSMNTEAFF
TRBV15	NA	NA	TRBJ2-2	TGTGCCACCAGCAGAGAGAGCTCTTCCGGGGAGCTGTTTTTT	CATSRESSSGELFF
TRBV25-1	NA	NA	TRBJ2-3	TGTGCCAGCCTGGGCCTGGCCACAGATACGCAGTATTTT	CASLGLATDTQYF
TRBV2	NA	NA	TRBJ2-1	TGTGCCAGCAGTCGGAGGGTCTCCTACAATGAGCAGTTCTTC	CASSRRVSYNEQFF
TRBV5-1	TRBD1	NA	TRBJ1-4	TGCGCCAGCAGCCGTGACAGGGTCGAAAAACTGTTTTTT	CASSRDRVEKLFF
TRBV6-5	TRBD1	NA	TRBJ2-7	TGTGCCAGCAACGGAAGGCAGGGGGCGTTGGTCGAGCAGTACTTC	CASNGRQGALVEQYF
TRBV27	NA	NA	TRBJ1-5	TGTGCCAGCAGTTCGTGGGGTAGCAGCAATCAGCCCCAGCATTTT	CASSSWGSSNQPQHF
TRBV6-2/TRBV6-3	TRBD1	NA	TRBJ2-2	TGTGCCAGCAGCCGCCCCCGGACAGGCGCGAACACCGGGGAGCTGTTTTTT	CASSRPRTGANTGELFF
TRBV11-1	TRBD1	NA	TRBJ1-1	TGTGCCAGCAGCTTAGGATGGGGACAGGGGAACACTGAAGCTTTCTTT	CASSLGWGQGNTEAFF
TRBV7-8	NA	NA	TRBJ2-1	TGTGCCAGCAGCGAGATTTACGGTTATAGCTCCTACAATGAGCAGTTCTTC	CASSEIYGYSSYNEQFF
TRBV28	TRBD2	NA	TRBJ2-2	TGTGCCAGCAGTGGACTAGCGGGAGGGCCTCACACCGGGGAGCTGTTTTTT	CASSGLAGGPHTGELFF
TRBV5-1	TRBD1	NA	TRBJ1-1	TGCGCCAGCAGCCGGGACAGGGGGCAGATCACTGAAGCTTTCTTT	CASSRDRGQITEAFF
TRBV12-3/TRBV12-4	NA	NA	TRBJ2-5	TGTGCCAGCAGTTTTGGGGGACAAGAGACCCAGTACTTC	CASSFGGQETQYF
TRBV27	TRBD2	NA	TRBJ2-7	TGTGCCAGCAGCCACCAGAGACTAGCGGGGGTATCTTCCTACGAGCAGTACTTC	CASSHQRLAGVSSYEQYF
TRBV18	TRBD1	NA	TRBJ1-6	TGTGCCAGCTCACGGGACAGTAGATCGTCACCCCTCCACTTT	CASSRDSRSSPLHF
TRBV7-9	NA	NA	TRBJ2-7	TGTGCCAGCAGCTTAGAGGAGATCTCCTACGAGCAGTACTTC	CASSLEEISYEQYF
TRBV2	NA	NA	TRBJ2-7	TGTGCCAGCAGGCGGGACTACGAGCAGTACTTC	CASRRDYEQYF
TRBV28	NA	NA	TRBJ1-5	TGTGCCAGCAGTGCCGACATTAGCAATCAGCCCCAGCATTTT	CASSADISNQPQHF
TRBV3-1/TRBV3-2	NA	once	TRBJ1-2	TGTGCCAGCAGCCAAGATTTCGGCCCGTTGGTCTACACCTTC	CASSQDFGPLVYTF
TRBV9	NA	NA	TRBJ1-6	TGTGCCAGCAGTTTGACAGATAATAATTCACCCCTCCACTTT	CASSLTDNNSPLHF
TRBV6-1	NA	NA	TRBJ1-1	TGTGCCAGCAGTGAAGCAGCAGGGGTAACTGAAGCTTTCTTT	CASSEAAGVTEAFF
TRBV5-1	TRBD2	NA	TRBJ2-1	TGCGCCAGCAGCTTGGGGGGACTAGGGCCTTTCTTC	CASSLGGLGPFF
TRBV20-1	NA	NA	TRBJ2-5	TGCAGTGCGGCACTTCAAGAGACCCAGTACTTC	CSAALQETQYF
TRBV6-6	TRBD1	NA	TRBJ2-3	TGTGCCAGCAGGACCGCCGGGACAGCTAGCACAGATACGCAGTATTTT	CASRTAGTASTDTQYF
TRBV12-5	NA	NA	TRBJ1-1	TGTGCTAGTGGTTCAGGGGTTTCGAACACTGAAGCTTTCTTT	CASGSGVSNTEAFF
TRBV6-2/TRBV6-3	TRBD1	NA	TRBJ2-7	TGTGCCAGCAGTTACTCCTTGGGACAGAAAAATACCTACGAGCAGTACTTC	CASSYSLGQKNTYEQYF
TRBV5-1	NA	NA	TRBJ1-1	TGCGCCAGCAGCTTGGACAGCCAGGGGTACACTGAAGCTTTCTTT	CASSLDSQGYTEAFF
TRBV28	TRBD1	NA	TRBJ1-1	TGTGCCAGCAGCTTCAGGGGGCTCACTGAAGCTTTCTTT	CASSFRGLTEAFF
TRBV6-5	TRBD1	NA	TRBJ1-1	TGTGCCAGCAGTTTAAACCGGGACAGGAACACTGAAGCTTTCTTT	CASSLNRDRNTEAFF
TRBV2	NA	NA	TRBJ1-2	TGTGCCAGCAGTCGGGACCTTACGGGATATGGCTACACCTTC	CASSRDLTGYGYTF
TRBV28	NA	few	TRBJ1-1	TGTGCCAGCAGGGAAAACAGGGTCCGTGGTAAGACTTTCTTT	CASRENRVRGKTFF
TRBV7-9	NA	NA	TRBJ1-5	TGTGCCAGCAAGCCAGTGACAGACAATCAGCCCCAGCATTTT	CASKPVTDNQPQHF
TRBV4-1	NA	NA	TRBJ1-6	TGCGCCAGCAGCCAAGCGTCGGGAAATTCACCCCTCCACTTT	CASSQASGNSPLHF
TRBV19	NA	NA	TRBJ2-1	TGTGCCAGTAGTATGGATGGAGCAAATCAGCCCTACAATGAGCAGTTCTTC	CASSMDGANQPYNEQFF
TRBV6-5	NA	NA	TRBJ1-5	TGTGCCAGCAGTCCGACAGGACTGAGCAATCAGCCCCAGCATTTT	CASSPTGLSNQPQHF
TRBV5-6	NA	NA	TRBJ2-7	TGTGCCAGCAGCTTGGCCTTGTCGGGTGGGTACGAGCAGTACTTC	CASSLALSGGYEQYF
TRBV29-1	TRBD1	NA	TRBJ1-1	TGCAGCGTTGAAGTACGGACAGGGGTGGGGACTGAAGCTTTCTTT	CSVEVRTGVGTEAFF
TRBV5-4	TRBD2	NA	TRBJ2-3	TGTGCCAGCAAGCGGGAGATTACAGATACGCAGTATTTT	CASKREITDTQYF
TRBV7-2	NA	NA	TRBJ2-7	TGTGCCAGCAGTCAATCGGTGGGGCAGTACTTC	CASSQSVGQYF
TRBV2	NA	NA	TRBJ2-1	TGTGCCAGCCGAGACGGACCTAGCTCCTACAATGAGCAGTTCTTC	CASRDGPSSYNEQFF
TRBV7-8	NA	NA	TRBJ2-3	TGTGCCAGCAGCTTAGGAAGCACAGATACGCAGTATTTT	CASSLGSTDTQYF
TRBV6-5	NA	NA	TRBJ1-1	TGTGCCAGCAGCCCCCACGACCTGAACACTGAAGCTTTCTTT	CASSPHDLNTEAFF
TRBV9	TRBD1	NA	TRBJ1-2	TGTGCCAGCAGCGGTTACAGGGGTAACTATGGCTACACCTTC	CASSGYRGNYGYTF
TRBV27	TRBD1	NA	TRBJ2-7	TGTGCCAGCAGTTCGCACTACAGGGGAAGTCCGTCCTACGAGCAGTACTTC	CASSSHYRGSPSYEQYF
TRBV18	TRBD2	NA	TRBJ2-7	TGTGCCAGCTCACCAACTAGCGGGGTGACCTACGAGCAGTACTTC	CASSPTSGVTYEQYF
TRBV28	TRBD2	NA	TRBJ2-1	TGTGCCAGCAGTTTTGGTAGCGGGTACAATGAGCAGTTCTTC	CASSFGSGYNEQFF
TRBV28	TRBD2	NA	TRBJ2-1	TGTGCCAGCAGTCAAGGGACTAGCGGGAGGAGGGAGCAGTTCTTC	CASSQGTSGRREQFF
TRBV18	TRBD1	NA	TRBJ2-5	TGTGCCAGCTCACCGACAGGGAGTCTTGGGGAGACCCAGTACTTC	CASSPTGSLGETQYF
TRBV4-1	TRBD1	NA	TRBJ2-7	TGCGCCAGCAGCCCACCCGGGACAGGGGGCTTCCGCGAGCAGTACTTC	CASSPPGTGGFREQYF
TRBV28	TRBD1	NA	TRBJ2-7	TGTGCCAGCAGTCCCCGGGACAGGAACGACGAGCAGTACTTC	CASSPRDRNDEQYF
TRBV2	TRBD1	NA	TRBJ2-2	TGTGCCAGCAGCACCGGGACAGGGGGCTACTTGAACACCGGGGAGCTGTTTTTT	CASSTGTGGYLNTGELFF
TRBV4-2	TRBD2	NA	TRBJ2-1	TGTGCCAGCAGCCAATCATCCAGCGGGGGGGCTTACAATGAGCAGTTCTTC	CASSQSSSGGAYNEQFF